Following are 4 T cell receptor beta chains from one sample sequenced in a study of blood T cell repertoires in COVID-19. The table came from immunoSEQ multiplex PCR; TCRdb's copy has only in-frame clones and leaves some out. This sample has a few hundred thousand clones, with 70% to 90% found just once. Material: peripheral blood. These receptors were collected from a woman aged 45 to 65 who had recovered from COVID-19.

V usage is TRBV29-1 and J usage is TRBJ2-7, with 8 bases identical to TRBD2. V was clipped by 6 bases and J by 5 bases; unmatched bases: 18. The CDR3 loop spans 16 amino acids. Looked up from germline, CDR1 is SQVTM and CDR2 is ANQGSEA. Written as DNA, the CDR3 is TGCAGCGTGGCCGGGGGGGGACGTATACTTATCCACGAGCAGTACTTC. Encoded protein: CSVAGGGRILIHEQYF.

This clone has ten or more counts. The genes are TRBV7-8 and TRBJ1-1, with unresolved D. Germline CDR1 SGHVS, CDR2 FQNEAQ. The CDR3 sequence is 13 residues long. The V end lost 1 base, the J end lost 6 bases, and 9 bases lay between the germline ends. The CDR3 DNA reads TGTGCCAGCAGCTTAGACAGCTCGGCTGAAGCTTTCTTT. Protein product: CASSLDSSAEAFF.

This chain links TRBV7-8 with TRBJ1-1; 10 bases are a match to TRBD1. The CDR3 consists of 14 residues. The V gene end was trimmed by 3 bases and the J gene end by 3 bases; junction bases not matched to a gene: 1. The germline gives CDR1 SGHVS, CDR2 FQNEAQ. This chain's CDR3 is CASSFDRGHTEAFF. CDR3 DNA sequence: TGTGCCAGCAGCTTTGACAGGGGGCACACTGAAGCTTTCTTT. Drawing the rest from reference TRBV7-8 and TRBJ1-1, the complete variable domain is GAGVSQSPRYKVAKRGQDVALRCDPISGHVSLFWYQQALGQGPEFLTYFQNEAQLDKSGLPSDRFFAERPEGSVSTLKIQRTQQEDSAVYLCASSFDRGHTEAFFGQGTRLTVV.

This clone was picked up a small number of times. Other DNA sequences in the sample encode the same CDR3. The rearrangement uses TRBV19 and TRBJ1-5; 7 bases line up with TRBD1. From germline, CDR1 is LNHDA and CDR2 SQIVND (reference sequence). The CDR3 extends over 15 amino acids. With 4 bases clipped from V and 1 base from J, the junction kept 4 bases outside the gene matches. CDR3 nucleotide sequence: TGTGCCAGTAGTACCAGGGACAGAAGCAATCAGCCCCAGCATTTT. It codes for CASSTRDRSNQPQHF.